The T cell receptor beta chain described here comes from a study of blood T cell repertoires in COVID-19. Background on the study: Spain, Italy and the United States supplied samples that represented acute and convalescent COVID-19. T cells, B-cell-depleted T cells, or PBMCs supplied cDNA or gDNA.

V shed 4 bases, J shed 5 bases, and the junction held 7 bases outside the gene matches. The CDR3 covers 15 residues. Germline CDR1 and CDR2: SGHRS and YFSETQ. Generated by immunoSEQ multiplex PCR, the TCRdb table keeps only in-frame clones and is missing some. In the table there are 200,000 to 250,000 clones, around 86% of which are singletons. Cohorts were assigned according to the clinical history that participants reported. This rearrangement joins TRBV5-1 to TRBJ2-2; 8 nucleotides match TRBD2. The clonotype was recovered from a woman in her forties with acute COVID-19. The sample was PBMCs or T cells enriched from blood (not recorded which). The chain's CDR3 is CASSPTSGRTGELFF. The CDR3 region has the DNA TGCGCCAGCAGCCCCACTAGCGGCCGTACCGGGGAGCTGTTTTTT. The full variable domain, with the rest looked up from reference TRBV5-1 and TRBJ2-2, is KAGVTQTPRYLIKTRGQQVTLSCSPISGHRSVSWYQQTPGQGLQFLFEYFSETQRNKGNFPGRFSGRQFSNSRSEMNVSTLELGDSALYLCASSPTSGRTGELFFGEGSRLTVL.